This TCR beta chain was captured by sequencing in a study of T cell responses to AZD1222 COVID-19 vaccine. This CDR3 spans 15 amino acids. V shed 5 bases, J shed 7 bases, and the junction held 10 bases outside the gene matches. The germline gives CDR1 KGHSH, CDR2 LQKENI. Generated by immunoSEQ multiplex PCR, the TCRdb table keeps only in-frame clones and is missing some. Here the sample spans 120,000 or so clones, around 92% being singletons. This TCR derives from an adult in good health. The rearrangement uses TRBV18 and TRBJ2-7, with 11 bases matching TRBD1. Sequencing was performed on peripheral blood, taken on day 0 of AZD1222 vaccination. The DNA for the CDR3 is TGTGCCAGCTCAAACTCCCGGGACAGGGGGTCTGAGCAGTACTTC. This translates into CASSNSRDRGSEQYF.